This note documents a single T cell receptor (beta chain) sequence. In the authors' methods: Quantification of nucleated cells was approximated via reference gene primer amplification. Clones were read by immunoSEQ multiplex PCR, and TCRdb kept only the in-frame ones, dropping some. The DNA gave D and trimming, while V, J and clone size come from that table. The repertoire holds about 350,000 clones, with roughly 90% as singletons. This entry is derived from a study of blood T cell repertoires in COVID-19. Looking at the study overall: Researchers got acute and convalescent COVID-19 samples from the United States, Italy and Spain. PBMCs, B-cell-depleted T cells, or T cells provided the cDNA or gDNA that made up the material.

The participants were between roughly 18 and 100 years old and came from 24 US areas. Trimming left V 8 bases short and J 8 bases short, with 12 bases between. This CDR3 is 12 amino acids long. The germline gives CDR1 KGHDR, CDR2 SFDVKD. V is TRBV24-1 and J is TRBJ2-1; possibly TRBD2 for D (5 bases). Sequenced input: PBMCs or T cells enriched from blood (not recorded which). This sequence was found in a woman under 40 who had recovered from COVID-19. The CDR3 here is CATKTARDEQFF. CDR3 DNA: TGTGCCACCAAGACGGCGCGGGATGAGCAGTTCTTC.